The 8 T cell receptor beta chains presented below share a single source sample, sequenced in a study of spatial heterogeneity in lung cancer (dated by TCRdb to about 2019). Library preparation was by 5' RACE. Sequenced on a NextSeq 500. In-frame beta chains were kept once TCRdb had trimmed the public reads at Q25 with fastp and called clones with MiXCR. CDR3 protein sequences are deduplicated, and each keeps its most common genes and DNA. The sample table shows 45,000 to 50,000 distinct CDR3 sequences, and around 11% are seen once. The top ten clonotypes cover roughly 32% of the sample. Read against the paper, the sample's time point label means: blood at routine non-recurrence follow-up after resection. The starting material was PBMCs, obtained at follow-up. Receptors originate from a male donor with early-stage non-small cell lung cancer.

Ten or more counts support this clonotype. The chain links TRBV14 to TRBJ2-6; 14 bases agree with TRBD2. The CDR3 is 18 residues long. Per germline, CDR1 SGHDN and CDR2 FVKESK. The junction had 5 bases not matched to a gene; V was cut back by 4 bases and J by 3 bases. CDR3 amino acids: CASSPGTSGRFGANVLTF. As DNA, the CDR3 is TGTGCCAGCAGCCCCGGGACTAGCGGGAGATTTGGGGCCAACGTCCTGACTTTC.

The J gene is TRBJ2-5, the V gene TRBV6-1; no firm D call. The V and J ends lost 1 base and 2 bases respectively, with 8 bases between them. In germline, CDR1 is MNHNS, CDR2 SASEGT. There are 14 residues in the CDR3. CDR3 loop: CASSEDRQQETQYF. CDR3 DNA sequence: TGTGCCAGCAGTGAAGATCGCCAGCAAGAGACCCAGTACTTC.

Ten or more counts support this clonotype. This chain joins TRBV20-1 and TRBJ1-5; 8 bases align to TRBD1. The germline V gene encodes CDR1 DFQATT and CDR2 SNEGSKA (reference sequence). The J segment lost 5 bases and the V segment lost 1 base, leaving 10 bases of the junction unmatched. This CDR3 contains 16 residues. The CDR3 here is CSARAGGAGGDQPQHF. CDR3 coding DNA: TGCAGTGCTAGAGCGGGCGGGGCAGGGGGCGATCAGCCCCAGCATTTT.

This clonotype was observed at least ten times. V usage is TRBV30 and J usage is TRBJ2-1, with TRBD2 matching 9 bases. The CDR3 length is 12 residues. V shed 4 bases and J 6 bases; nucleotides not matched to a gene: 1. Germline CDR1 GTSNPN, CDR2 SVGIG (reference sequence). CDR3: CAWTAGGNEQFF. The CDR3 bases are TGTGCCTGGACAGCGGGGGGCAATGAGCAGTTCTTC. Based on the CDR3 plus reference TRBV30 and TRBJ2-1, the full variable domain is SQTIHQWPATLVQPVGSPLSLECTVEGTSNPNLYWYRQAAGRGLQLLFYSVGIGQISSEVPQNLSASRPQDRQFILSSKKLLLSDSGFYLCAWTAGGNEQFFGPGTRLTVL.

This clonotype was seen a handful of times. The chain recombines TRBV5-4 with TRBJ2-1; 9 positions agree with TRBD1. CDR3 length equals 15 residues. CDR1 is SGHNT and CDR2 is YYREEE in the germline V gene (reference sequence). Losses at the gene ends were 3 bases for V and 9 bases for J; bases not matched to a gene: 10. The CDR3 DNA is TGTGCCAGCAGCTCCGCTAGGGACAGGGACGGTGAGCAGTTCTTC. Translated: CASSSARDRDGEQFF.

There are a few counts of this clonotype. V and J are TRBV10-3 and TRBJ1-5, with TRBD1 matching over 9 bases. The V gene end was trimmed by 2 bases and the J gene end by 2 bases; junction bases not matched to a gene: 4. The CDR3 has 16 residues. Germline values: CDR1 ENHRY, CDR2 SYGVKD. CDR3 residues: CAISEGQGRGNQPQHF. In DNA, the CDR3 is TGTGCCATCAGTGAGGGACAGGGGAGAGGCAATCAGCCCCAGCATTTT.

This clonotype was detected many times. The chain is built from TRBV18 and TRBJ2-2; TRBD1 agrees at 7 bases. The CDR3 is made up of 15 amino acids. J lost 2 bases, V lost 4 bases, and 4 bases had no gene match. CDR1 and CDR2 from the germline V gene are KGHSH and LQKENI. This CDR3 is CASSLGTVNTGELFF. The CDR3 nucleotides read TGTGCCAGCTCACTGGGGACAGTAAACACCGGGGAGCTGTTTTTT.

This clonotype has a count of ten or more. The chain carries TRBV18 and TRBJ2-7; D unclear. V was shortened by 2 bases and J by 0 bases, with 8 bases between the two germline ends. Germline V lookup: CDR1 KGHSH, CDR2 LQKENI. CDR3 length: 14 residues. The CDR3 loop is CASSPNSRSYEQYF. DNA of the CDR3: TGTGCCAGCTCACCAAACAGCCGCTCCTACGAGCAGTACTTC.